The 14 T cell receptor beta chains below come from one sample, sequenced in a study of OX40 agonist ivuxolimab in advanced cancers. Clones were read by immunoSEQ multiplex PCR, and TCRdb kept only the in-frame ones, dropping some. Of about 70,000 clones listed, over 85% were seen once; the top ten hold 0.85% to 1.2%. Source: CD4+ or CD8+ T cells sorted from blood, taken in a trial of the OX40 agonist ivuxolimab. Receptors originate from an adult with an advanced solid tumor such as melanoma, head and neck, liver or kidney cancer.

The CDR3 coding sequence is TGCAGCGCCATGGGGGGGTCGTCTGGGGCCAACGTCCTGACTTTC. Translation gives CSAMGGSSGANVLTF. This chain joins TRBV29-1 and TRBJ2-6; 7 bases map to TRBD2. The CDR3 contains 15 residues. Germline trimming cut 7 bases from V and 1 base from J; bases unmatched to any gene: 7. Germline loops: CDR1 SQVTM, CDR2 ANQGSEA. Drawing the rest from reference TRBV29-1 and TRBJ2-6, the complete variable domain is SAVISQKPSRDICQRGTSLTIQCQVDSQVTMMFWYRQQPGQSLTLIATANQGSEATYESGFVIDKFPISRPNLTFSTLTVSNMSPEDSSIYLCSAMGGSSGANVLTFGAGSRLTVL.

In this sample, this clone turned up once. This chain uses TRBV5-4 with TRBJ2-5; 10 bases line up with TRBD2. Unmatched junction bases numbered 3, after V lost 3 bases and J lost 1 base. The CDR3 consists of 15 residues. Germline CDR1 is SGHNT and CDR2 is YYREEE (reference sequence). The CDR3 coding sequence is TGTGCCAGCAGCTGGATAGCGGGGGGCCAAGAGACCCAGTACTTC. Translating it yields CASSWIAGGQETQYF.

This chain connects TRBV10-3 to TRBJ2-7; D gene unclear. This CDR3 spans 12 amino acids. The V and J ends lost 6 bases and 0 bases respectively, with 6 bases between them. Germline assignment: CDR1 ENHRY and CDR2 SYGVKD. The CDR3 DNA reads TGTGCCATCAGATCAGCCTCCTACGAGCAGTACTTC. It yields the protein CAIRSASYEQYF.

The rearrangement uses TRBV7-9 and TRBJ1-6, with D hard to call. From germline, CDR1 is SEHNR and CDR2 FQNEAQ (reference sequence). The CDR3 is made up of 13 amino acids. V lost 8 bases and J 5 bases, leaving 10 bases between the germline ends. In DNA form, the CDR3 reads TGTGCCAGCTCCCGGACGGATAATTCACCCCTCCACTTT. Its protein is CASSRTDNSPLHF. The whole variable domain, filled in from reference TRBV7-9 and TRBJ1-6, reads DTGVSQNPRHKITKRGQNVTFRCDPISEHNRLYWYRQTLGQGPEFLTYFQNEAQLEKSRLLSDRFSAERPKGSFSTLEIQRTEQGDSAMYLCASSRTDNSPLHFGNGTRLTVT.

This rearrangement joins TRBV30 to TRBJ2-7; D call uncertain. Germline V gives CDR1 GTSNPN, CDR2 SVGIG (reference sequence). The germline V and J ends were trimmed by 3 bases and 7 bases, with 13 bases remaining between them. This CDR3 spans 12 amino acids. The DNA for the CDR3 is TGTGCCTGGAGCGCGCAAGGGTTGGAGCAGTACTTC. It yields the protein CAWSAQGLEQYF.

The rearrangement links TRBV2 to TRBJ2-6; 8 bases match TRBD2. The CDR3 contains 15 residues. CDR1 is SNHLY and CDR2 is FYNNEI in the germline V gene. V gave up 8 bases and J gave up 0 bases; unmatched junction bases: 3. The CDR3 DNA follows: TGTGCCAGCCGTAGCGGGGTCTCTGGGGCCAACGTCCTGACTTTC. Its translation is CASRSGVSGANVLTF.

The chain combines TRBV9 with TRBJ2-2; D might be TRBD1 or TRBD2, each matching 5 bases. The CDR3 sequence is 15 residues long. Germline V gives CDR1 SGDLS, CDR2 YYNGEE. Trimming took 4 bases from V and 5 from J, leaving 15 bases between them. The CDR3 loop is CASSIDGAGTGELFF. CDR3 nucleotide sequence: TGTGCCAGCAGCATCGACGGGGCCGGAACCGGGGAGCTGTTTTTT.

The chain links TRBV19 to TRBJ1-2; D gene unclear. CDR1 and CDR2 from the germline V gene are LNHDA and SQIVND (reference sequence). Deletions cut 3 bases from V and 2 bases from J, with 13 bases between. CDR3 length: 15 residues. CDR3 region: CASSMEAVPNYGYTF. Written as DNA, the CDR3 is TGTGCCAGTAGTATGGAGGCGGTCCCGAACTATGGCTACACCTTC.

The chain employs TRBV10-1 and TRBJ1-2; D ambiguous. CDR3 length: 13 amino acids. CDR1 and CDR2 from the germline V gene are WNHNN and SYGVQD (reference sequence). V lost 3 bases to trimming and J lost 1 base, with 6 bases between them. CDR3 region: CASSDNLNYGYTF. The CDR3 DNA follows: TGCGCCAGCAGTGACAACCTTAACTATGGCTACACCTTC.

The CDR3 DNA sequence: TGCGCCAGCAGCGCCCGGGACAGGGGGCTAGAGCAGTTCTTC. Translating gives CASSARDRGLEQFF. V is TRBV5-1 and J is TRBJ2-1, with TRBD1 matching 12 bases. Germline values: CDR1 SGHRS, CDR2 YFSETQ. The CDR3 covers 14 residues. V was clipped by 4 bases and J by 10 bases; unmatched bases: 6.

The CDR3 protein is CASSNRGTDTQYF. The CDR3, as DNA: TGTGCCAGCAGCAACAGGGGAACAGATACGCAGTATTTT. The J gene is TRBJ2-3, the V gene TRBV6-5; 7 positions agree with TRBD1. V shed 6 bases, J shed 3 bases, and the junction held 3 bases outside the gene matches. Germline CDR1 is MNHEY and CDR2 is SVGAGI. The CDR3 is made up of 13 amino acids.

For this clone: The junction differs from germline at one of its ends, possibly a read error. The chain is built from TRBV4-1 and TRBJ2-7; D gene ambiguous. Per the germline V gene, CDR1 is MGHRA and CDR2 is YSYEKL. CDR3 length equals 13 residues. DNA of the CDR3: TGTGCCAGCAGCCAAGATAAGGTCTACGAGCAGTACTTC. Protein: CASSQDKVYEQYF.

CDR3 in DNA: TGTGCCAGCAGGCCGCTCCGAAGACTAGCGGGGGGGCAGCAGTATTTT. Residues: CASRPLRRLAGGQQYF. V and J are TRBV11-2 and TRBJ2-3; TRBD2 agrees at 14 bases. Germline CDR1 and CDR2: SGHAT and FQNNGV. CDR3 length: 16 amino acids. Unmatched junction bases numbered 13, after V lost 6 bases and J lost 11 bases.

The chain combines TRBV5-4 with TRBJ1-1, with D hard to call. With 5 bases removed from V and 0 bases from J, the gap between germline ends came to 8 bases. Germline assignment: CDR1 SGHNT and CDR2 YYREEE (reference sequence). CDR3 size: 13 residues. CDR3 sequence: CASSITLNTEAFF. CDR3 DNA: TGTGCCAGCAGTATTACTCTGAACACTGAAGCTTTCTTT.